Presented here are 25 T cell receptor beta chains from one specimen sequenced in a study of OX40 agonist ivuxolimab in advanced cancers. Sequencing used immunoSEQ multiplex PCR; TCRdb keeps in-frame clones, though not all of them. Here the sample spans some 100,000 clones, approximately 90% being singletons. Sample: CD4+ or CD8+ T cells sorted from blood, taken in a trial of the OX40 agonist ivuxolimab. The receptors here all came from an adult with an advanced solid tumor such as melanoma, head and neck, liver or kidney cancer.

V and J are TRBV14 and TRBJ2-2, with TRBD2 matching 9 bases. The CDR3 spans 18 residues. Trimming took 4 bases from V and 3 from J; bases not matched to a gene: 12. Germline lookup yields CDR1 SGHDN and CDR2 FVKESK. The CDR3 sequence: CASSPWPLAGSYTGELFF. The CDR3 DNA reads TGTGCCAGCAGCCCGTGGCCCCTAGCGGGATCATACACCGGGGAGCTGTTTTTT.

The rearrangement uses TRBV19 and TRBJ1-3; 8 bases line up with TRBD1. Trimming at V came to 6 bases and at J to 9 bases, leaving 10 bases not matched to a gene. The CDR3 contains 14 residues. The germline V gene encodes CDR1 LNHDA and CDR2 SQIVND (reference sequence). CDR3 sequence reads: CASRLDRVRGTIYF. Written as DNA, the CDR3 is TGTGCCAGTAGGCTGGACAGGGTGCGGGGCACCATATATTTT.

The chain combines TRBV27 with TRBJ2-3; 11 positions agree with TRBD2. Per germline, CDR1 MNHEY and CDR2 SMNVEV (reference sequence). The CDR3 runs 16 residues. Losses at the gene ends were 5 bases for V and 4 bases for J; bases not matched to a gene: 8. CDR3 DNA: TGTGCCAGCAGTAGTCGACTAGCGGGAAGGGCAGATACGCAGTATTTT. Amino acids: CASSSRLAGRADTQYF.

This sequence joins TRBV10-1 and TRBJ2-3; 9 bases are a match to TRBD2. From germline, CDR1 is WNHNN and CDR2 SYGVQD (reference sequence). This CDR3 is built from 16 residues. V lost 4 bases to trimming and J lost 4 bases; unmatched junction nucleotides: 9. The CDR3 protein is CASSVSSGRRPDTQYF. CDR3 DNA: TGCGCCAGCAGTGTATCCAGCGGGAGGAGGCCAGATACGCAGTATTTT.

The chain links TRBV11-2 to TRBJ2-1; 10 bases agree with TRBD1. Unmatched junction bases numbered 8, after V lost 1 base and J lost 8 bases. CDR3 length: 16 residues. The germline gives CDR1 SGHAT, CDR2 FQNNGV. The CDR3 nucleotides read TGTGCCAGCAGCTTAGCTTCGACAGGGGGCGCATATGAGCAGTTCTTC. This encodes CASSLASTGGAYEQFF.

A few counts support this clone. The J gene is TRBJ2-7, the V gene TRBV2; tentative D call: TRBD1 (6 bases). This CDR3 comprises 12 residues. CDR1 and CDR2 from the germline V gene are SNHLY and FYNNEI. V shed 6 bases and J shed 7 bases, with 13 bases lying between them. CDR3 DNA: TGTGCCAGCAGACAGGGATGGTGGGAGCAGTACTTC. Translated: CASRQGWWEQYF.

This clone occurred once. The rearrangement joins TRBV27 to TRBJ2-2; a weak D match, TRBD2 (6 bases). V was trimmed by 6 bases and J by 1 base, leaving 15 bases between them. The length of the CDR3 is 16 residues. Germline lookup yields CDR1 MNHEY and CDR2 SMNVEV (reference sequence). The CDR3 loop is CASSFLRDLNTGELFF. CDR3 nucleotide sequence: TGTGCCAGCAGCTTCCTCCGGGACTTGAACACCGGGGAGCTGTTTTTT.

V is TRBV7-2 and J is TRBJ1-2, with a tentative D call TRBD1 (5 bases). CDR3 length equals 14 residues. The V gene lost 4 bases and the J gene lost 11 bases, with 20 bases spanning the gap. Germline CDR1 reads SGHTA; CDR2 reads FQGNSA. CDR3 in DNA: TGTGCCAGCAGCTCCGATAGCCCCTCGGGGGGGTACACCTTC. Protein sequence: CASSSDSPSGGYTF.

V gene TRBV28 combines with J gene TRBJ1-4; the D is unclear. The CDR3 contains 14 residues. Trimming removed 6 bases at V and 3 bases at J, with 11 bases between. Per the germline V gene, CDR1 is MDHEN and CDR2 is SYDVKM. As DNA, the CDR3 is TGTGCCAGCAGCGTCCCCCCAGCTAATGAAAAACTGTTTTTT. Amino acid sequence: CASSVPPANEKLFF.

CDR3 DNA: TGCAGTGCTAGAGTTGTGGAGACCCAGTACTTC. Its translation: CSARVVETQYF. The chain has TRBV20-1 and TRBJ2-5; D gene ambiguous. Germline V lookup: CDR1 DFQATT, CDR2 SNEGSKA (reference sequence). This CDR3 comprises 11 residues. V shed 1 base and J shed 5 bases, with 5 bases lying between them.

The chain is built from TRBV6-6 and TRBJ2-7; D uncertain. Per the germline V gene, CDR1 is MNHNY and CDR2 is SVGAGI (reference sequence). Deletions cut 4 bases from V and 0 bases from J, with 13 bases between. This CDR3 has 15 residues. CDR3 in amino acids: CASSSAASSSYEQYF. DNA of the CDR3: TGTGCCAGCAGTTCCGCGGCCTCCAGCTCCTACGAGCAGTACTTC.

The rearrangement links TRBV6-1 to TRBJ2-1; D ambiguous. V lost 10 bases, J lost 7 bases, and 23 bases lay in between. The CDR3 extends over 15 amino acids. Germline assignment: CDR1 MNHNS and CDR2 SASEGT. The CDR3 reads CAITMGISISNEQFF. The CDR3 nucleotides are TGTGCCATCACGATGGGGATTTCTATTTCTAATGAGCAGTTCTTC.

This clone was found once. V gene TRBV2 combines with J gene TRBJ2-5; no firm D call. The V gene lost 2 bases and the J gene lost 2 bases, with 3 bases spanning the gap. This CDR3 spans 12 amino acids. Germline V lookup: CDR1 SNHLY, CDR2 FYNNEI. In DNA form, the CDR3 reads TGTGCCAGCAGTGAACAGCAAGAGACCCAGTACTTC. This codes for CASSEQQETQYF.

The chain uses TRBV2 and TRBJ2-1, with 8 bases fitting TRBD2. The CDR3 totals 15 residues. Germline CDR1 SNHLY, CDR2 FYNNEI. J gave up 5 bases and V 2 bases, and 5 bases lay outside the gene matches. The CDR3 here is CASSETRGRNNEQFF. CDR3 nucleotides: TGTGCCAGCAGTGAAACTCGCGGGAGGAACAATGAGCAGTTCTTC.

V gene TRBV19 combines with J gene TRBJ2-5; TRBD2 matches at 16 bases. Trimming removed 6 bases from V and 1 base from J; junction bases left unmatched: 8. The length of the CDR3 is 18 residues. CDR1 and CDR2 from the germline V gene are LNHDA and SQIVND (reference sequence). This chain's CDR3 is CASRGTSGRAPLQETQYF. The CDR3 DNA reads TGTGCCAGTAGAGGGACTAGCGGGAGGGCCCCCCTCCAAGAGACCCAGTACTTC. Combining the CDR3 with reference TRBV19 and TRBJ2-5 gives the whole variable domain DGGITQSPKYLFRKEGQNVTLSCEQNLNHDAMYWYRQDPGQGLRLIYYSQIVNDFQKGDIAEGYSVSREKKESFPLTVTSAQKNPTAFYLCASRGTSGRAPLQETQYFGPGTRLLVL.

The chain uses TRBV5-1 and TRBJ1-1; D ambiguous. The germline CDR1 and CDR2 sequences are SGHRS and YFSETQ. The V and J ends lost 0 bases and 0 bases respectively, with 9 bases between them. The CDR3 has 15 residues. DNA for the CDR3: TGCGCCAGCAGCTTGGTGGCAGGCCTGAACACTGAAGCTTTCTTT. This codes for CASSLVAGLNTEAFF.

The chain employs TRBV5-4 and TRBJ2-1, with D maybe TRBD2 (6 bases). This CDR3 spans 14 amino acids. V lost 0 bases to trimming and J lost 6 bases, with 10 bases between them. Germline loops: CDR1 SGHNT, CDR2 YYREEE (reference sequence). The CDR3, as DNA: TGTGCCAGCAGCTTGGCGGGGGAGGTCAATGAGCAGTTCTTC. This translates into CASSLAGEVNEQFF.

The chain combines TRBV7-3 with TRBJ2-2, with 12 positions matching TRBD2. Per germline, CDR1 SGHTA and CDR2 FQGTGA. This CDR3 has 16 residues. The J segment lost 7 bases and the V segment lost 3 bases, leaving 6 bases of the junction unmatched. CDR3 protein: CASSFLAGGRGGELFF. The CDR3 bases are TGTGCCAGCAGCTTCCTAGCGGGAGGGCGTGGCGGGGAGCTGTTTTTT.

V and J are TRBV11-2 and TRBJ2-3, with TRBD1 matching over 8 bases. The CDR3 runs to 16 residues. CDR1 SGHAT and CDR2 FQNNGV come from the germline V gene. J lost 2 bases, V lost 6 bases, and 10 bases had no gene match. CDR3 DNA sequence: TGTGCCAGCAGGAAACCGGGACAGGCAATCACAGATACGCAGTATTTT. This translates into CASRKPGQAITDTQYF.

This chain connects TRBV5-1 to TRBJ2-7; 11 bases are a match to TRBD2. The junction had 11 bases not matched to a gene; V was cut back by 4 bases and J by 2 bases. This CDR3 is 17 amino acids long. CDR1 is SGHRS and CDR2 is YFSETQ in the germline V gene. CDR3 sequence reads: CASSPQTSGAYTYEQYF. The CDR3 DNA sequence: TGCGCCAGCAGCCCCCAGACTAGCGGGGCTTATACCTACGAGCAGTACTTC.

V usage is TRBV19 and J usage is TRBJ2-2; TRBD2 aligns across 16 bases. Germline-derived CDR1 and CDR2 are LNHDA and SQIVND (reference sequence). CDR3 size: 20 residues. V trimming: 10 bases; J trimming: 5 bases; junction bases outside the gene matches: 19. The CDR3 DNA follows: TGTGCCACCCCCGCCGGGACTAGCGGGAGGGCGACCTCGGATACCGGGGAGCTGTTTTTT. Translated: CATPAGTSGRATSDTGELFF.

The J gene is TRBJ2-7, the V gene TRBV27, with D possibly being TRBD2 (5 bases). Germline V gene data show CDR1 as MNHEY and CDR2 as SMNVEV (reference sequence). V was cut by 4 bases and J by 3 bases, with 10 bases left in between. This CDR3 is 13 amino acids long. In nucleotides, the CDR3 is TGTGCCAGCAGTTACTTGGGAGTCTACGAGCAGTACTTC. Its protein is CASSYLGVYEQYF.

The chain is built from TRBV10-1 and TRBJ2-3, with D tentatively TRBD1 (7 bases). The CDR3 runs 13 residues. CDR1 and CDR2 (germline): WNHNN, SYGVQD (reference sequence). With 5 bases removed from V and 6 bases from J, the gap between germline ends came to 12 bases. The CDR3 nucleotides read TGCGCCAGCAGTTCAGGGGGGAGGGATACGCAGTATTTT. It encodes CASSSGGRDTQYF.

V is TRBV12-5 and J is TRBJ2-3; 8 bases line up with TRBD1. The V gene end was trimmed by 6 bases and the J gene end by 6 bases; junction bases not matched to a gene: 11. CDR1 and CDR2 (germline): LGHNT, FRNRAP. The CDR3 loop spans 15 amino acids. CDR3 sequence: CASGLGQGRGDTQYF. The CDR3 nucleotides read TGTGCTAGTGGACTTGGACAGGGCCGAGGGGATACGCAGTATTTT. Combining the CDR3 with reference TRBV12-5 and TRBJ2-3 gives the whole variable domain DARVTQTPRHKVTEMGQEVTMRCQPILGHNTVFWYRQTMMQGLELLAYFRNRAPLDDSGMPKDRFSAEMPDATLATLKIQPSEPRDSAVYFCASGLGQGRGDTQYFGPGTRLTVL.

The chain carries TRBV30 and TRBJ1-2, with D possibly being TRBD1 (6 bases). V gave up 3 bases and J gave up 6 bases, with 11 bases separating them. Germline V CDR1 and CDR2: GTSNPN, SVGIG (reference sequence). The CDR3 contains 12 residues. CDR3 region: CAWRPQGHGYTF. In DNA, the CDR3 is TGTGCCTGGAGACCACAGGGTCATGGCTACACCTTC.